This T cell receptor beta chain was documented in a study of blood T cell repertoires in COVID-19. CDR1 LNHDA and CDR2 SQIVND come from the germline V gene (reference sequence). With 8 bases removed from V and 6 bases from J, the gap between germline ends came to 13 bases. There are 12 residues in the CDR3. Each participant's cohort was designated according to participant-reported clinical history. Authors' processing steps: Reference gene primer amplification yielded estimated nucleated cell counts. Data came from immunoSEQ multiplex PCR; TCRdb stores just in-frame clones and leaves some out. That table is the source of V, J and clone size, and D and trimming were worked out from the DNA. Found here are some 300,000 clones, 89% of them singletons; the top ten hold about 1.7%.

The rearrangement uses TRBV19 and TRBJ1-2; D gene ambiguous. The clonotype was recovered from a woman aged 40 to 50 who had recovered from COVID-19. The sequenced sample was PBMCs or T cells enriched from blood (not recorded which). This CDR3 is CASGRRADGYTF. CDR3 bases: TGTGCCAGTGGTCGGAGGGCCGATGGCTACACCTTC.